Below are 10 T cell receptor beta chains sequenced from a single sample in a study of OX40 agonist ivuxolimab in advanced cancers. Some clones are missing from TCRdb's copy, which holds only in-frame ones; the method was immunoSEQ multiplex PCR. The top ten clones hold 20% of a sample with fewer than 35,000 clones, approximately 80% of them seen once. Sequences were derived from CD4+ or CD8+ T cells sorted from blood, sampled in a trial of the OX40 agonist ivuxolimab. The receptors originated from an adult with an advanced solid tumor such as melanoma, head and neck, liver or kidney cancer.

This chain connects TRBV5-1 to TRBJ2-1; tentatively, D is TRBD2 (6 bases). Per the germline V gene, CDR1 is SGHRS and CDR2 is YFSETQ. This CDR3 has 15 residues. Trimming removed 2 bases from V and 4 bases from J, with 13 bases in between. The CDR3 loop is CASSLGTGEYNEQFF. CDR3 DNA: TGCGCCAGCAGCTTAGGGACTGGTGAATACAATGAGCAGTTCTTC.

This chain links TRBV5-6 with TRBJ1-2; D is possibly TRBD1 (5 bases). The CDR3 contains 15 residues. V gave up 2 bases and J gave up 5 bases, with 16 bases separating them. In germline, CDR1 is SGHDT, CDR2 YYEEEE. The chain's CDR3 is CASSFPYPGIYGYTF. The CDR3 nucleotides read TGTGCCAGCAGCTTTCCCTATCCAGGGATTTATGGCTACACCTTC.

The gene calls are TRBV30 and TRBJ2-5; the D gene is possibly TRBD2 (5 bases). Trimming took off 3 bases at V and 2 bases at J, with 7 bases between the two ends. CDR1 and CDR2 (germline): GTSNPN, SVGIG (reference sequence). The CDR3 covers 12 residues. The CDR3 region is CAWSRTQETQYF. CDR3 sequence (DNA): TGTGCCTGGAGCCGGACTCAAGAGACCCAGTACTTC.

The chain recombines TRBV29-1 with TRBJ1-2; D not certain. Germline lookup yields CDR1 SQVTM and CDR2 ANQGSEA. The CDR3 is 11 residues long. V lost 4 bases, J lost 2 bases, and 5 bases lay in between. The chain's CDR3 is CSVAGNYGYTF. CDR3 in DNA: TGCAGCGTTGCAGGAAACTATGGCTACACCTTC.

This chain connects TRBV5-4 to TRBJ1-2, with 9 bases matching TRBD1. Trimming cost V 4 bases and J 5 bases; bases outside gene matches: 6. CDR1 is SGHNT and CDR2 is YYREEE in the germline V gene (reference sequence). This CDR3 is 14 amino acids long. The CDR3 nucleotides read TGTGCCAGCAGCCAGATCGGGACAGGGTATGGCTACACCTTC. Its translation is CASSQIGTGYGYTF.

The CDR3 sequence: CASTGTGDLWGYTF. The DNA for the CDR3 is TGTGCCAGCACCGGGACAGGGGATTTATGGGGCTACACCTTC. V usage is TRBV6-6 and J usage is TRBJ1-2; 10 positions agree with TRBD1. The CDR3 is made up of 14 amino acids. Losses at the gene ends were 7 bases for V and 8 bases for J; bases not matched to a gene: 10. CDR1 MNHNY and CDR2 SVGAGI come from the germline V gene (reference sequence).

This chain links TRBV28 with TRBJ1-3; weak D call: TRBD1 (5 bases). The CDR3 is made up of 15 amino acids. With 8 bases removed from V and 2 bases from J, the gap between germline ends came to 16 bases. Germline V gives CDR1 MDHEN, CDR2 SYDVKM. The CDR3 DNA is TGTGCCAGCTTCTCCCCAGGGATTACTGGAAACACCATATATTTT. Translation gives CASFSPGITGNTIYF.

This chain links TRBV4-3 with TRBJ2-7, with TRBD2 matching over 7 bases. This CDR3 spans 17 amino acids. Germline CDR1 and CDR2: LGHNA and YSLEER. V was pared by 0 bases and J by 2 bases, with 10 bases of the junction left unmatched. This CDR3 reads CASSQDSIGGRAYEQYF. The DNA for the CDR3 is TGCGCCAGCAGCCAAGATTCTATAGGTGGGAGGGCCTACGAGCAGTACTTC.

The rearrangement links TRBV9 to TRBJ2-3; D possibly corresponds to TRBD2 (7 bases). Trimming pared 6 bases from V and 3 bases from J, leaving 17 bases between. Germline V CDR1 and CDR2: SGDLS, YYNGEE. The CDR3 sequence is 15 residues long. The CDR3 coding sequence is TGTGCCAGCAACGATGGCGGGGGCTTAACAGATACGCAGTATTTT. It translates to CASNDGGGLTDTQYF. Complete variable domain (other parts from reference TRBV9 and TRBJ2-3): DSGVTQTPKHLITATGQRVTLRCSPRSGDLSVYWYQQSLDQGLQFLIQYYNGEERAKGNILERFSAQQFPDLHSELNLSSLELGDSALYFCASNDGGGLTDTQYFGPGTRLTVL.

This chain connects TRBV2 to TRBJ2-1; 9 bases map to TRBD1. The V gene's germline CDR1 is SNHLY and CDR2 FYNNEI. With V trimmed by 6 bases and J by 4 bases, 7 bases remained unmatched. CDR3 length: 15 amino acids. Here the CDR3 reads CASRETGGAYNEQFF. In DNA, the CDR3 is TGTGCCAGCAGGGAGACAGGGGGGGCGTACAATGAGCAGTTCTTC.